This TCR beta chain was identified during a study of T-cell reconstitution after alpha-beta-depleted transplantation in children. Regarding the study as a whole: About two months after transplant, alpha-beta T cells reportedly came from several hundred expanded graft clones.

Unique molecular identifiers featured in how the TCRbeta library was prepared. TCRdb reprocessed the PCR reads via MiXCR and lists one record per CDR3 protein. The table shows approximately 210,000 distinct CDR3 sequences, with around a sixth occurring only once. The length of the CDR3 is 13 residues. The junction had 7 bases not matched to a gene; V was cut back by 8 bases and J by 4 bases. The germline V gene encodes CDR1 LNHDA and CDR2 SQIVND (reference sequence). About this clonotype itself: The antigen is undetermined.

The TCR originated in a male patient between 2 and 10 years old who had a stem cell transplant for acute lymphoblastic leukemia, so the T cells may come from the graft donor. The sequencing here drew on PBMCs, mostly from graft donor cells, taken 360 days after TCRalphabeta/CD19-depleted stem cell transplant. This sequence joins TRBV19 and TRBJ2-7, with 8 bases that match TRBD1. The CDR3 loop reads CASSRQGFYEQYF. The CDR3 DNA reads TGTGCCAGTTCGAGACAGGGGTTTTACGAGCAGTACTTC.